This TCR beta chain was identified in a study of OX40 agonist ivuxolimab in advanced cancers. Describing the broader study: Ivuxolimab, which targeted the costimulatory receptor OX40 (CD134), was an agonistic, fully human IgG2 monoclonal antibody. The dose-escalation cohort was about 83% male with a mean age of about 65 years, ranging from roughly 20 to 80. Intravenous ivuxolimab was administered to patients every 2 weeks at six dose levels: 0.01, 0.1, 0.3, 1.5, 3 and 10 mg/kg. The paper reports the monotherapy dose-escalation portion (N = 52 patients) of the phase I ivuxolimab trial. Prior anti-PD-1, anti-PD-L1 or anti-CTLA-4 therapy was permitted, and approximately 42% of dose-escalation patients had received checkpoint inhibitors. Peripheral TCRbeta sequencing aimed to test whether ivuxolimab altered TCR sequence diversity and caused clonal T-cell expansion. Partial responses occurred in three dose-escalation patients, of whom one had hepatocellular carcinoma and two had cutaneous melanoma. Of the 50 or so patients in dose escalation, about 20 had hepatocellular carcinoma, around 15 had melanoma, 9 had renal cell carcinoma and 9 had head and neck cancer. General findings and caveats noted by the study authors: Which antigens the clonally expanded peripheral T cells were specific for was not determined. After ivuxolimab, more expanded clones were found on average in CD8+ T cells than in CD4+ T cells. At doses of 0.1 to 3.0 mg/kg, clonal expansion of both CD4+ and CD8+ blood T cells was observed from baseline to week 6. In partial responders in the 0.1-3.0 mg/kg groups, normalized peripheral clonal expansion was found to be among the lowest, especially among CD8+ T cells. Low levels of normalized T-cell clonal expansion were also seen in some nonresponding patients.

V lost 5 bases and J lost 1 base, and the count of bases not matched to a germline gene is 1. The germline V gene (reference sequence) supplies CDR1 LNHDA and CDR2 SQIVND. The CDR3 numbers 14 residues from cysteine through phenylalanine. The CDR3 DNA has 42 bases and is translated from base 1. The trial excluded patients who had a history of autoimmune disease or were on systemic immunosuppression. Peripheral blood for TCR sequencing was collected from all dose cohorts at baseline, on cycle 4 day 1, and on cycle 7 day 1. The samples were drawn from a first-in-human, open-label, multicenter phase I dose-escalation trial of ivuxolimab. Adults with locally advanced or metastatic head and neck squamous cell, hepatocellular, melanoma or renal cell carcinoma were enrolled in the trial. Before TCR sequencing, CD4+ T cells and CD8+ T cells from peripheral blood were sorted into separate populations. On this clone: Its antigen is still unknown. The input lacks base qualities; no much larger clone sits a single base away.

Genomic DNA was extracted from sorted cells for sequencing of the TCRbeta CDR3 region. TCRbeta CDR3 regions were sequenced using the immunoSEQ Assay. TCRdb retrieved this table from immuneACCESS and kept in-frame rearrangements only. Not all clones are present; in checked studies, unresolved V genes account for under half, and no reason is known for the remainder. The sample has some 70,000 clones on record, approximately 89% of them singletons. Around 1.1% of the sample lies in the top ten. This sequence was found in an adult with an advanced solid tumor such as melanoma, head and neck, liver or kidney cancer. The chain links TRBV19 with TRBJ1-1, and 10 junction bases match TRBD1. The sample was CD4+ or CD8+ T cells sorted from blood, taken in a trial of the OX40 agonist ivuxolimab. CDR3 reads: CASSRQGANTEAFF. The DNA sequence is as follows: TGTGCCAGTAGTCGACAGGGGGCGAACACTGAAGCTTTCTTT.